This T cell receptor (beta chain) originates from a study of T cell responses to AZD1222 COVID-19 vaccine. Study-level results: Among vaccine-associated CD4 TCRs, coverage spanned spike, with dominance at 160-218 and 743-854.

About this clone itself: The antigen remains unidentified.

Method: immunoSEQ multiplex PCR; TCRdb's copy keeps in-frame clones and lacks some. The repertoire holds some 150,000 clones, with about 90% as singletons. Trimming removed 7 bases at V and 0 bases at J, with 2 bases between. Per germline, CDR1 SNHLY and CDR2 FYNNEI. This CDR3 has 11 residues. Here the sequenced sample was peripheral blood, taken on day 0 of AZD1222 vaccination. This rearrangement joins TRBV2 to TRBJ2-3; no firm D call. The sequence derives from an adult in good health. The CDR3, as DNA: TGTGCCAGCACTAGCACAGATACGCAGTATTTT. It yields the protein CASTSTDTQYF.